The rows below give T cell receptor beta chains drawn from one sample of a study of blood T cell repertoires in COVID-19. Sequencing used immunoSEQ multiplex PCR; TCRdb keeps in-frame clones, though not all of them. Of some 200,000 clones detected, approximately 80% appear once; the ten largest clones hold approximately 12%. Sequencing was performed on PBMCs or T cells enriched from blood (not recorded which). The receptors here all came from a man aged 35-49 years who had recovered from COVID-19. Each CDR3 is given with its conserved first and last residue. D genes are given only for firm matches. Only some rows state a clone size, as once, few, many or a class for expanded clones.

>TRBV19|TRBJ1-5|-|-
CASSTGSVQPQHF
TGTGCCAGTAGTACGGGGTCAGTACAGCCCCAGCATTTT
>TRBV20-1|TRBJ1-4|-|-
CSASTGANEKLFF
TGCAGTGCTAGTACGGGAGCTAATGAAAAACTGTTTTTT
>TRBV28|TRBJ2-7|TRBD2|-
CASTPWRGYEQYF
TGTGCCAGCACCCCTTGGCGGGGGTACGAGCAGTACTTC
>TRBV4-3|TRBJ2-3|-|-
CASSPAAMEGDTQYF
TGCGCCAGCAGCCCTGCGGCCATGGAGGGGGATACGCAGTATTTT
>TRBV19|TRBJ2-1|TRBD2|-
CASSAVRLAEFNEQFF
TGTGCCAGTAGTGCAGTTCGACTAGCGGAATTCAATGAGCAGTTCTTC
>TRBV5-1|TRBJ1-2|-|-
CASRTRPLEGNNGYTF
TGCGCCAGCCGAACCCGTCCCCTGGAGGGGAACAATGGCTACACCTTC
>TRBV29-1|TRBJ2-5|-|-
CSVEKGAAETQYF
TGCAGCGTTGAAAAAGGGGCGGCAGAGACCCAGTACTTC
>TRBV27|TRBJ2-4|-|few
CASSLYSLGGVAKNIQYF
TGTGCCAGCAGTTTATATTCTTTGGGGGGAGTAGCCAAAAACATTCAGTACTTC
>TRBV28|TRBJ2-7|-|-
CASCGDSIAYEQYF
TGTGCCAGCTGCGGAGACTCGATAGCCTACGAGCAGTACTTC
>TRBV4-3|TRBJ2-3|-|-
CASSQDLGLEGGTQYF
TGCGCCAGCAGCCAAGATTTGGGGCTAGAGGGAGGTACGCAGTATTTT
>TRBV5-1|TRBJ2-1|-|once
CASSSTEGGSYNEQFF
TGCGCCAGCAGCTCTACCGAGGGGGGGTCTTACAATGAGCAGTTCTTC
>TRBV19|TRBJ1-1|TRBD1|-
CASSQRGTGLLFTEAFF
TGTGCCAGTAGTCAAAGGGGGACAGGGCTTCTATTCACTGAAGCTTTCTTT
>TRBV7-2|TRBJ2-5|TRBD1|-
CASSLRGREETQYF
TGTGCCAGCAGCTTAAGGGGGCGCGAAGAGACCCAGTACTTC
>TRBV25-1|TRBJ2-1|TRBD2|-
CASSELLASSYNEQFF
TGTGCCAGCAGTGAACTACTAGCGAGCTCCTACAATGAGCAGTTCTTC
>TRBV20-1|TRBJ1-2|-|-
CSARRDYGYTF
TGCAGTGCTAGAAGAGACTATGGCTACACCTTC
>TRBV27|TRBJ1-1|-|once
CASSYQGSTEAFF
TGTGCCAGCTCCTACCAGGGGAGCACTGAAGCTTTCTTT
>TRBV3-1/TRBV3-2|TRBJ2-7|TRBD2|-
CASSQGLAGSYEQYF
TGTGCCAGCAGCCAAGGACTAGCCGGCTCCTACGAGCAGTACTTC
>TRBV7-2|TRBJ2-5|-|-
CASSFGSIRETQYF
TGTGCCAGCAGCTTTGGTTCTATTCGAGAGACCCAGTACTTC